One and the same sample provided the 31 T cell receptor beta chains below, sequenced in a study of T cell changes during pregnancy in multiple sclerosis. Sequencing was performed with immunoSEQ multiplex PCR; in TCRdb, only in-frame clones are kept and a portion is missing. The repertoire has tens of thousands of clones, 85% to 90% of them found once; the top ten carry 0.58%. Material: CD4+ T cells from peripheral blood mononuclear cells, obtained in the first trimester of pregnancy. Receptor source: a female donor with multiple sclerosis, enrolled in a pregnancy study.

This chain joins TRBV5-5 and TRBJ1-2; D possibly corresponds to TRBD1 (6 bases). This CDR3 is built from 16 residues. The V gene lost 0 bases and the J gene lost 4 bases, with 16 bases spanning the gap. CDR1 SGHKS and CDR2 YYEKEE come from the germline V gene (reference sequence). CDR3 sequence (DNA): TGTGCCAGCAGCTTGGGTAGTGCAGGGGATTCCTATGGCTACACCTTC. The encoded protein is CASSLGSAGDSYGYTF.

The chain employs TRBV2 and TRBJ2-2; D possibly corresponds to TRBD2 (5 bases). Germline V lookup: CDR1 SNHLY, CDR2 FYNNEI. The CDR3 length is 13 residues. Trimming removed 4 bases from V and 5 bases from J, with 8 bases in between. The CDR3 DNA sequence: TGTGCCAGCAGTGGAGAGGGAACCGGGGAGCTGTTTTTT. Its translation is CASSGEGTGELFF.

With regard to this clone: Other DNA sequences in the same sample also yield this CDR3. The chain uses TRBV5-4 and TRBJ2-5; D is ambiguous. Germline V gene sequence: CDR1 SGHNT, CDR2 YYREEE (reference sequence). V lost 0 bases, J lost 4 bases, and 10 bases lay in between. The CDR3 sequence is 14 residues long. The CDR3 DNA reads TGTGCCAGCAGCTTGGAGCGCGCCGGAGAGACCCAGTACTTC. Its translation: CASSLERAGETQYF.

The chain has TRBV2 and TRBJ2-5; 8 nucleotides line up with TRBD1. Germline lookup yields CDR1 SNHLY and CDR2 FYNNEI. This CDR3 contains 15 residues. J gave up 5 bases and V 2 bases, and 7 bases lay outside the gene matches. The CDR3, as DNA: TGTGCCAGCAGTGAAAGGACAGGGTCAGGCGAGACCCAGTACTTC. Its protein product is CASSERTGSGETQYF.

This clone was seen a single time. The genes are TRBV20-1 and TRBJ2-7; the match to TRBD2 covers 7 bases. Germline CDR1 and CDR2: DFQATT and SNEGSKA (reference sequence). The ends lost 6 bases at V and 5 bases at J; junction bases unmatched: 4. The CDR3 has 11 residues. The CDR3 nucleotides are TGCAGTGCGGGGGGGGACCACGAGCAGTACTTC. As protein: CSAGGDHEQYF.

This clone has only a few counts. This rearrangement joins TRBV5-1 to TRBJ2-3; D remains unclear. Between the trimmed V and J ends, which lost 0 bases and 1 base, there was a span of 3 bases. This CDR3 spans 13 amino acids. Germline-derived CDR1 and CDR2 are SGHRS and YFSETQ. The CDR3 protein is CASSLAGTDTQYF. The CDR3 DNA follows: TGCGCCAGCAGCTTGGCGGGCACAGATACGCAGTATTTT.

The CDR3 DNA is TGTGCCAGCAGCACCCGGGACAGTCGAACTATTATCAGGGAGTTCAATCAGCCCCAGCATTTT. The encoded protein is CASSTRDSRTIIREFNQPQHF. The V gene is TRBV7-6, the J gene TRBJ1-5, with 7 bases lining up with TRBD1. CDR3 length equals 21 residues. The J segment lost 3 bases and the V segment lost 5 bases, leaving 25 bases of the junction unmatched. Germline V gives CDR1 SGHVS, CDR2 FNYEAQ.

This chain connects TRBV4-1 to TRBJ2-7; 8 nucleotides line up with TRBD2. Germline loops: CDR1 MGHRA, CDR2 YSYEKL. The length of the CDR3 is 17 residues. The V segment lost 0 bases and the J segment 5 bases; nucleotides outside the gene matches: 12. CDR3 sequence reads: CASSQDRVAGWSDEQYF. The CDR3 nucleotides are TGCGCCAGCAGCCAAGATAGGGTAGCGGGATGGTCGGACGAGCAGTACTTC.

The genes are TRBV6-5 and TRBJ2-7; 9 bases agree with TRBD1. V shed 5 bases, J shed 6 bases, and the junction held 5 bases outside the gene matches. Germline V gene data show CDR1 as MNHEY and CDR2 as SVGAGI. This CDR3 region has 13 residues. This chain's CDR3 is CASSHGDRAEQYF. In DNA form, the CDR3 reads TGTGCCAGCAGTCACGGGGACAGGGCCGAGCAGTACTTC.

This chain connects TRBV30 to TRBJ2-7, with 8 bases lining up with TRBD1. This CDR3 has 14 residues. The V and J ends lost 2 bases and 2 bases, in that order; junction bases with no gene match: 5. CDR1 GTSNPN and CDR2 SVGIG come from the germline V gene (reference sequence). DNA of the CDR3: TGTGCCTGGAGTCAGGGGGCGAGGACCTACGAGCAGTACTTC. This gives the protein CAWSQGARTYEQYF.

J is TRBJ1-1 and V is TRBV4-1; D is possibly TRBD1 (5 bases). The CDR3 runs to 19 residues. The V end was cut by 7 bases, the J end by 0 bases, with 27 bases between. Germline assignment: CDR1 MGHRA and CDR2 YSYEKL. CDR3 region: CASTPSLFIGAGMNTEAFF. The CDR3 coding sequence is TGCGCCAGCACCCCAAGTCTTTTTATAGGGGCAGGCATGAACACTGAAGCTTTCTTT.

The CDR3: CASSIGETYEQYF. The CDR3 nucleotides are TGTGCCAGTAGTATAGGGGAGACCTACGAGCAGTACTTC. The J gene is TRBJ2-7, the V gene TRBV19, with D maybe TRBD2 (5 bases). Germline V gives CDR1 LNHDA, CDR2 SQIVND (reference sequence). The CDR3 runs to 13 residues. V was pared by 1 base and J by 2 bases, with 6 bases between.

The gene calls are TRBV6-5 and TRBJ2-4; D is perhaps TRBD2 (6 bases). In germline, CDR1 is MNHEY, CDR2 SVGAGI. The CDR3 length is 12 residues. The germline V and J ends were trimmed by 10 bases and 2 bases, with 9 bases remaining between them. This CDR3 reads CATRGTKNIQYF. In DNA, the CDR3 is TGTGCCACCCGGGGGACCAAAAACATTCAGTACTTC.

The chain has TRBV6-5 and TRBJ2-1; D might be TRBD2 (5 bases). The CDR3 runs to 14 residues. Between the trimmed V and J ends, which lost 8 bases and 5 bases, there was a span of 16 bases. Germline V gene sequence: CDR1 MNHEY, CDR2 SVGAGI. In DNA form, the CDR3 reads TGTGCCAGCGGTGGAAGCGGAGGTAACAATGAGCAGTTCTTC. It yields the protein CASGGSGGNNEQFF.

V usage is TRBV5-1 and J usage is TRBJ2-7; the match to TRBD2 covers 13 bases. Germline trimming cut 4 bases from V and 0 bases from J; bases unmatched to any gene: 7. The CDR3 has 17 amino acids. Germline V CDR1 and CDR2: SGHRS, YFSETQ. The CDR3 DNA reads TGCGCCAGCAGCCCTGGGACTAGCGGGAAGAGCTCCTACGAGCAGTACTTC. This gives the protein CASSPGTSGKSSYEQYF.

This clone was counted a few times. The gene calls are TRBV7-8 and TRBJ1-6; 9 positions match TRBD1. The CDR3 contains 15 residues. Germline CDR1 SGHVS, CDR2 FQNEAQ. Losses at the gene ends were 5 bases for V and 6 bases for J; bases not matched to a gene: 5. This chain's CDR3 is CASSGPGQGNSPLHF. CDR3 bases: TGTGCCAGCAGCGGGCCGGGACAGGGTAATTCACCCCTCCACTTT.

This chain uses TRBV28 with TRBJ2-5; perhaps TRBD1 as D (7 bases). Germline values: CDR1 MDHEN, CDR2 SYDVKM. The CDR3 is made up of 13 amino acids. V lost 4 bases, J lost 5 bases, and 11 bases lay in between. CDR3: CASSSPGGETQYF. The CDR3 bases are TGTGCCAGCAGTTCGCCAGGGGGGGAGACCCAGTACTTC.

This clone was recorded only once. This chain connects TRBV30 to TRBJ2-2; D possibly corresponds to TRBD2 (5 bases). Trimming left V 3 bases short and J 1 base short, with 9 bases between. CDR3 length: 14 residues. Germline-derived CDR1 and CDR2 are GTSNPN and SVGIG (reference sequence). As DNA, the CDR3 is TGTGCCTGGAGAACTGCGGGGAACACCGGGGAGCTGTTTTTT. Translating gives CAWRTAGNTGELFF.

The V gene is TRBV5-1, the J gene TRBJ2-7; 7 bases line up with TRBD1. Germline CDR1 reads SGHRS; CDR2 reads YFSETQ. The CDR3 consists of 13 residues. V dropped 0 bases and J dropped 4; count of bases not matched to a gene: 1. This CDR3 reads CASSLEGAYEQYF. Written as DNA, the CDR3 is TGCGCCAGCAGCTTGGAGGGGGCATACGAGCAGTACTTC.

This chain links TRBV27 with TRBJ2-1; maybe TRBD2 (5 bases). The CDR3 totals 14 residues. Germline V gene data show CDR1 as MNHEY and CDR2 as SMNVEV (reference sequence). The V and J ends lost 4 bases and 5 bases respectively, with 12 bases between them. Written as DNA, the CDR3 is TGTGCCAGCAGTTCGGGAAGCTTCAACAATGAGCAGTTCTTC. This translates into CASSSGSFNNEQFF.

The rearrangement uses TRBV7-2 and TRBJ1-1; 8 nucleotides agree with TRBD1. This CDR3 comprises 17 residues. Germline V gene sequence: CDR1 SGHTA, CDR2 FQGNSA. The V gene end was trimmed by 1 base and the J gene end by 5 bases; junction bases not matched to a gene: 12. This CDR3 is CASSLDRWQGAWTEAFF. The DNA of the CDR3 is TGTGCCAGCAGCTTAGACCGGTGGCAGGGGGCATGGACTGAAGCTTTCTTT.

The CDR3 spells CASSQGTGGVDEQFF. The CDR3 DNA sequence: TGCGCCAGCAGCCAAGGGACAGGGGGTGTTGATGAGCAGTTCTTC. The chain combines TRBV5-1 with TRBJ2-1, with 11 bases fitting TRBD1. Trimming at V came to 4 bases and at J to 8 bases, leaving 8 bases not matched to a gene. CDR1 is SGHRS and CDR2 is YFSETQ in the germline V gene. The CDR3 has 15 residues.

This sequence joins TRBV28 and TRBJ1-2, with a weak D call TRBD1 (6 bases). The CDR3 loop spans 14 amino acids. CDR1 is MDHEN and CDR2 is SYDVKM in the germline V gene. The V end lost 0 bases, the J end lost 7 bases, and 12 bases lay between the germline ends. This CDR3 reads CASSLWNRALGYTF. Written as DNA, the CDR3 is TGTGCCAGCAGTTTATGGAACAGGGCCCTTGGCTACACCTTC.

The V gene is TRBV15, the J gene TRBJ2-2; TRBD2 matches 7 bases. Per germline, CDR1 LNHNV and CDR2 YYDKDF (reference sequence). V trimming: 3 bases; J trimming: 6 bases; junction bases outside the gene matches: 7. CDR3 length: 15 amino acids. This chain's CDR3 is CATSSLAGNAGELFF. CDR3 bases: TGTGCCACCAGCAGTTTAGCGGGTAACGCCGGGGAGCTGTTTTTT.

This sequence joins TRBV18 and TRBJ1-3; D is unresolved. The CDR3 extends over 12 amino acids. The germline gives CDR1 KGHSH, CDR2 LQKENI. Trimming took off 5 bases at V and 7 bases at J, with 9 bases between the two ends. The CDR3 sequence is CASSDTVNTIYF. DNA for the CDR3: TGTGCCAGCTCAGATACGGTGAACACCATATATTTT.

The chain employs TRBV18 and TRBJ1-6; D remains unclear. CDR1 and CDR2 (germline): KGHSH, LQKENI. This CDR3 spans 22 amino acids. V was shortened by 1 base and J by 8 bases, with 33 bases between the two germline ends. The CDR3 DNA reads TGTGCCAGCTCACCACTTCCACTAACCGGGAATTTACCTCGTGGCGGGGATTCACCCCTCCACTTT. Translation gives CASSPLPLTGNLPRGGDSPLHF.

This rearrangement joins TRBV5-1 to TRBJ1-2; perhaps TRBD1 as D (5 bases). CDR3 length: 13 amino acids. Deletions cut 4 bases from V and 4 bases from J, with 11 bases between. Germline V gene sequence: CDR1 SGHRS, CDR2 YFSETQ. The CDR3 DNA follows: TGCGCCAGCAGCCCCAGGGAACCCTATGGCTACACCTTC. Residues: CASSPREPYGYTF.

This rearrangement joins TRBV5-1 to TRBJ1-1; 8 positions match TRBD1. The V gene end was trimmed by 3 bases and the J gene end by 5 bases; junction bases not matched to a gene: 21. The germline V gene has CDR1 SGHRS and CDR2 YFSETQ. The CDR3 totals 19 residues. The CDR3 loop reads CASSWGRGREFTLRTEAFF. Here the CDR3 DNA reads TGCGCCAGCAGCTGGGGCAGGGGGCGAGAGTTCACTTTAAGAACTGAAGCTTTCTTT.

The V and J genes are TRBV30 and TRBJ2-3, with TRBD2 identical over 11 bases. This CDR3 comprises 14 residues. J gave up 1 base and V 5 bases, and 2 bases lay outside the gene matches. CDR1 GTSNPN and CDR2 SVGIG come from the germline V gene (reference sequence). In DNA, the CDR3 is TGTGCCTGGGCACTAGCGGGGGGCACAGATACGCAGTATTTT. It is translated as CAWALAGGTDTQYF.

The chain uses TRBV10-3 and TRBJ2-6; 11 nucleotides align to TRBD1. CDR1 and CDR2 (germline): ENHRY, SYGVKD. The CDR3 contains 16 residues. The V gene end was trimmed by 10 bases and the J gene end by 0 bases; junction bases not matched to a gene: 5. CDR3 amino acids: CATTGTGGSGANVLTF. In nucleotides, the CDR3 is TGTGCCACCACAGGGACAGGGGGCTCTGGGGCCAACGTCCTGACTTTC.

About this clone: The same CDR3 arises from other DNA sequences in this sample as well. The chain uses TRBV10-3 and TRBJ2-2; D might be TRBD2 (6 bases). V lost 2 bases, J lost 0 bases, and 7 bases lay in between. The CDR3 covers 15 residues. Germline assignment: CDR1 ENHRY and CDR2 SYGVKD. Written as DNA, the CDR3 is TGTGCCATCAGTGAGCGGGGGACGAACACCGGGGAGCTGTTTTTT. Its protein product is CAISERGTNTGELFF.